The 5 T cell receptor beta chains below come from one sample, sequenced in a study of blood T cell repertoires in COVID-19 (TCRdb year 2020). The method behind the library was the immunoSEQ multiplex PCR assay. In its TCRdb copy, this immuneACCESS table keeps in-frame sequences only and misses some clones. Where compared with another copy, unresolved V genes explain less than half of these, and the others have no known cause. The sample data list hundreds of thousands of clones, and 80% to 90% of these were observed just once. The ten largest clones capture around 0.9% of the sample. The sample consisted of peripheral blood. The receptor set was obtained from a man aged 18-30 years with COVID-19, enrolled during active disease.

The rearrangement uses TRBV28 and TRBJ2-3; D might be TRBD2 (6 bases). CDR3 length equals 17 residues. Trimming shortened V by 5 bases and J by 2 bases, and 20 bases separated the two germline ends. Germline CDR1 is MDHEN and CDR2 is SYDVKM. CDR3 in amino acids: CASSQAVGSGPTDTQYF. DNA for the CDR3: TGTGCCAGCAGTCAAGCCGTCGGTAGCGGACCCACAGATACGCAGTATTTT.

The rearrangement links TRBV15 to TRBJ2-7; 10 bases fit TRBD1. The CDR3 contains 14 residues. Germline V CDR1 and CDR2: LNHNV, YYDKDF (reference sequence). V gave up 5 bases and J gave up 2 bases; unmatched junction bases: 3. CDR3 protein: CATSFGTGAYEQYF. As DNA, the CDR3 is TGTGCCACCAGCTTCGGGACAGGGGCCTACGAGCAGTACTTC.

The V call is TRBV24-1, the J call TRBJ2-3; 11 bases line up with TRBD1. The CDR3 sequence is 18 residues long. In germline, CDR1 is KGHDR, CDR2 SFDVKD. V shed 4 bases, J shed 5 bases, and the junction held 13 bases outside the gene matches. CDR3 sequence reads: CATSDRDGQGAVGDTQYF. CDR3 nucleotide sequence: TGTGCCACCAGTGACAGAGACGGACAGGGGGCGGTAGGAGATACGCAGTATTTT.

The rearrangement uses TRBV3-1 (or the pseudogene TRBV3-2) and TRBJ2-5; possibly TRBD2 for D (5 bases). Trimming removed 0 bases from V and 5 bases from J, with 16 bases in between. Germline V gene lookup returns CDR1 LGHDT and CDR2 YNNKEL (reference sequence). The CDR3 sequence is 16 residues long. The CDR3 nucleotides are TGTGCCAGCAGCCAAGATTGGTCGGGCGGGCGGGAGACCCAGTACTTC. Its translation is CASSQDWSGGRETQYF.

This chain joins TRBV3-1 (or the pseudogene TRBV3-2) and TRBJ1-3; D is uncertain. The CDR3 spans 16 residues. Trimming removed 3 bases from V and 0 bases from J, with 12 bases in between. CDR1 is LGHDT, CDR2 YNNKEL, per germline (reference sequence). The CDR3 DNA is TGTGCCAGCAGCCAGCCGGCCGGGTACTCTGGAAACACCATATATTTT. Translation: CASSQPAGYSGNTIYF.